This T cell receptor (beta chain) was identified in a study of blood T cell repertoires in COVID-19. Across the study: Acute and convalescent COVID-19 samples came from the United States, Italy and Spain.

Per the original data handling: Reference gene primer amplification in the assay estimated nucleated cell counts. The protocol was immunoSEQ multiplex PCR, while the TCRdb copy is restricted to in-frame clones and leaves out a portion. V and J calls and clone size are as listed in that table; D and trimming were resolved from the DNA. The data contain about 9,000 clones, approximately 88% of them singletons. This CDR3 has 13 amino acids. Per germline, CDR1 SQVTM and CDR2 ANQGSEA. The V and J ends lost 4 bases and 0 bases respectively, with 10 bases between them. V and J are TRBV29-1 and TRBJ2-7, with TRBD1 as a possible D gene (5 bases). The receptor was isolated from a human donor with active COVID-19. The donor label of this sample is uncertain. The specimen was peripheral blood. CDR3 nucleotide sequence: TGCAGCGTTGGACCCGGACACTCCTACGAGCAGTACTTC. It is translated as CSVGPGHSYEQYF.